The T cell receptor beta chain under discussion was sequenced for a study of PD-1 blockade in classical Hodgkin lymphoma. Study-level findings and limits: Newly diagnosed patients and complete responders had comparable diversity at baseline. Reported findings placed baseline TCR diversity lower in newly diagnosed patients (compared with healthy donors). Why repertoires differed is undefined; disease activity or prior therapy possibly contributed.

The CDR3 totals 14 residues. Trimming removed 1 base at V and 0 bases at J, with 7 bases between. Germline values: CDR1 SGHTA, CDR2 FQGNSA. Time point defined: cycle 4 day 1 (C4D1), after about 6 weeks of nivolumab. Each patient's relapse followed autologous stem cell transplantation, and brentuximab vedotin exposure varied. PBMCs, once thawed, yielded CD8+ T cells isolated by magnetic negative selection. Clones were sequenced by immunoSEQ multiplex PCR, and TCRdb holds only the in-frame ones, with some missing. Of about 2,300 clones in the sample, approximately 70% are singletons; the top ten hold 69%. Worth noting for this clone: Its antigen is as yet unknown.

The sample consisted of CD8+ T cells from blood, taken before the fourth cycle of nivolumab. The chain links TRBV7-2 to TRBJ2-7; D uncertain. This TCR came from a human donor with classical Hodgkin lymphoma. CDR3: CASSLDFGSYEQYF. The CDR3 DNA reads as TGTGCCAGCAGCTTAGATTTCGGCTCCTACGAGCAGTACTTC.